These 24 T cell receptor beta chains came from one sample sequenced in a study of Graves' ophthalmopathy and Graves' hyperthyroidism. Amplified material comprised TCR beta CDR3 regions derived from RNA transcripts. An initial RT-PCR round employing HTBI primers preceded a second-round multiplex PCR. TCRdb processed the multiplex PCR reads anew with MiXCR; each CDR3 protein has one entry. The repertoire holds some 750,000 distinct CDR3 sequences, with approximately 40% as singletons. Sequenced input: peripheral blood. These receptors originate from an adult man with Graves' ophthalmopathy.

On this clonotype itself: An end of the junction does not agree with germline; a read error may underlie this. The chain has TRBV10-3 and TRBJ1-6; the D gene is possibly TRBD1 (5 bases). Germline V gives CDR1 ENHRY, CDR2 SYGVKD. The CDR3 totals 14 residues. Written as DNA, the CDR3 is TGTGCCAGCAGTTACCGGGGGAGTGGGTCACCCCTCCACTTT. Its protein product is CASSYRGSGSPLHF.

This clonotype appeared a few times. This chain connects TRBV5-6 to TRBJ1-1, with unresolved D. CDR3 length equals 15 residues. Germline lookup yields CDR1 SGHDT and CDR2 YYEEEE. Trimming cost V 1 base and J 7 bases, with 17 bases left between them. The CDR3 DNA follows: TGTGCCAGCAGCTTGAGAGCGGTCGGAGGTGGTGAAGCTTTCTTT. Translating it yields CASSLRAVGGGEAFF.

The J gene is TRBJ1-1, the V gene TRBV2; 9 bases are a match to TRBD1. CDR3 length equals 15 residues. Germline CDR1 reads SNHLY; CDR2 reads FYNNEI. V dropped 6 bases and J dropped 7; count of bases not matched to a gene: 12. In DNA form, the CDR3 reads TGTGCCAGCAGCGCGATGGGGACAGGGTCAAATGAAGCTTTCTTT. Translating gives CASSAMGTGSNEAFF.

This clonotype was seen repeatedly, ten times or more. The chain uses TRBV10-3 and TRBJ1-2, with D possibly being TRBD1 (6 bases). Germline lookup yields CDR1 ENHRY and CDR2 SYGVKD. CDR3 length: 15 residues. Between the trimmed V and J ends, which lost 10 bases and 0 bases, there was a span of 18 bases. This CDR3 reads CASRRTATTNYGYTF. The CDR3 DNA sequence: TGTGCCAGCAGGAGGACAGCGACCACTAACTATGGCTACACCTTC.

The rearrangement joins TRBV19 to TRBJ2-7, with TRBD1 matching over 8 bases. Unmatched junction bases numbered 7, after V lost 3 bases and J lost 3 bases. The germline V gene has CDR1 LNHDA and CDR2 SQIVND (reference sequence). The length of the CDR3 is 15 residues. The CDR3 coding sequence is TGTGCCAGTAGTATCGGAACAGGGGGAGGCTACGAGCAGTACTTC. This translates into CASSIGTGGGYEQYF. The full variable domain, with the rest looked up from reference TRBV19 and TRBJ2-7, is DGGITQSPKYLFRKEGQNVTLSCEQNLNHDAMYWYRQDPGQGLRLIYYSQIVNDFQKGDIAEGYSVSREKKESFPLTVTSAQKNPTAFYLCASSIGTGGGYEQYFGPGTRLTVT.

The J gene is TRBJ1-1, the V gene TRBV29-1, with a weak D call TRBD1 (6 bases). The ends were cut back, 8 bases at V and 5 bases at J, with 12 bases in the middle. Germline V gene sequence: CDR1 SQVTM, CDR2 ANQGSEA. The CDR3 totals 11 residues. CDR3 protein: CSSLDRTEAFF. The DNA for the CDR3 is TGCAGCAGCTTAGACAGGACTGAAGCTTTCTTT.

This clonotype appeared many times. The chain recombines TRBV20-1 with TRBJ1-2; no clear D gene. V lost 3 bases and J 5 bases, leaving 19 bases between the germline ends. Looked up from germline, CDR1 is DFQATT and CDR2 is SNEGSKA (reference sequence). The CDR3 runs 15 residues. Written as DNA, the CDR3 is TGCAGTGCTAGCCCCTCCCCCCAGTTACTTTATGGCTACACCTTC. It codes for CSASPSPQLLYGYTF.

Details on this clonotype: This sequence may be a read error, since a much larger clone differs from it by one base. The rearrangement joins TRBV7-2 to TRBJ2-7; TRBD1 matches 9 bases. CDR1 is SGHTA, CDR2 FQGNSA, per germline. The CDR3 extends over 13 amino acids. CDR3 sequence: CASSRDRAEERYF. CDR3 bases: TGTGCCAGCAGCCGGGACAGGGCCGAAGAGCGGTACTTC.

The J gene is TRBJ2-2, the V gene TRBV12-3 or TRBV12-4; a possible D gene is TRBD2 (5 bases). The CDR3 sequence is 15 residues long. V lost 5 bases and J lost 1, with 11 bases in between. As DNA, the CDR3 is TGTGCCAGCAGTCCCGCCCGGGAGAACACCGGGGAGCTGTTTTTT. Its protein product is CASSPARENTGELFF.

V is TRBV7-9 and J is TRBJ1-4; possible D gene TRBD1, 5 bases. The CDR3 has 12 residues. V dropped 0 bases and J dropped 10 bases, with 6 bases sitting between them. CDR1 and CDR2 from the germline V gene are SEHNR and FQNEAQ (reference sequence). In DNA form, the CDR3 reads TGTGCCAGCAGCTTAGCAGGGGCAAAACTGTTTTTT. As protein: CASSLAGAKLFF.

This clonotype was counted at least ten times. J is TRBJ2-7 and V is TRBV10-3; 9 nucleotides line up with TRBD1. From germline, CDR1 is ENHRY and CDR2 SYGVKD. The CDR3 is made up of 14 amino acids. Here the CDR3 reads CASMGTGITYEQYF. The CDR3 bases are TGTGCTAGCATGGGGACAGGGATCACCTACGAGCAGTACTTC.

The J gene is TRBJ2-5, the V gene TRBV25-1, with TRBD1 matching 7 bases. V lost 0 bases, J lost 5 bases, and 6 bases stayed unmatched. This CDR3 spans 15 amino acids. Germline loops: CDR1 MGHDK, CDR2 SYGVNS. CDR3 nucleotide sequence: TGTGCCAGCAGTGAATATAAAGGGGGCGGGGAGACCCAGTACTTC. Translated: CASSEYKGGGETQYF.

The chain links TRBV25-1 to TRBJ2-2; the match to TRBD1 covers 7 bases. The CDR3 consists of 15 residues. Trimming at V came to 5 bases and at J to 2 bases, leaving 5 bases not matched to a gene. Germline V lookup: CDR1 MGHDK, CDR2 SYGVNS. The CDR3 protein is CASSRWDSNTGELFF. Written as DNA, the CDR3 is TGTGCCAGCAGTCGATGGGACAGTAACACCGGGGAGCTGTTTTTT.

The V call is TRBV19, the J call TRBJ2-2, with 9 positions matching TRBD2. Germline loops: CDR1 LNHDA, CDR2 SQIVND (reference sequence). V shed 4 bases and J 5 bases; nucleotides not matched to a gene: 5. CDR3 length: 15 amino acids. For the CDR3, the DNA is TGTGCCAGTAGTAGGTCTAGCGGGATAACCGGGGAGCTGTTTTTT. It encodes CASSRSSGITGELFF.

The rearrangement joins TRBV10-3 to TRBJ1-1; no definite D call. Trimming cost V 10 bases and J 1 base, with 16 bases left between them. Germline CDR1 reads ENHRY; CDR2 reads SYGVKD. The CDR3 is made up of 14 amino acids. For the CDR3, the DNA is TGTGCCAGCAGCCGCCGTCCGGGGAACACTGAAGCTTTCTTT. Translating it yields CASSRRPGNTEAFF.

This clonotype was counted at least ten times. This sequence joins TRBV24-1 and TRBJ2-5; either TRBD1 or TRBD2 may supply D (5 bases each). The CDR3 has 17 amino acids. The V end was cut by 0 bases, the J end by 2 bases, with 15 bases between. Germline CDR1 reads KGHDR; CDR2 reads SFDVKD. CDR3 loop: CATSDLPRGEGQETQYF. The CDR3 DNA follows: TGTGCCACCAGTGATTTGCCGCGAGGGGAAGGACAAGAGACCCAGTACTTC.

The chain couples TRBV12-3 or TRBV12-4 to TRBJ2-2, with D possibly being TRBD1 (5 bases). Trimming shortened V by 5 bases and J by 4 bases, and 14 bases separated the two germline ends. This CDR3 spans 15 amino acids. The CDR3 is CASSPRIRGTGELFF. In nucleotides, the CDR3 is TGTGCCAGCAGTCCAAGAATTAGGGGCACCGGGGAGCTGTTTTTT.

This clonotype was found many times. The chain links TRBV2 to TRBJ2-7; 9 bases fit TRBD1. The V gene's germline CDR1 is SNHLY and CDR2 FYNNEI. The CDR3 loop spans 15 amino acids. V lost 0 bases to trimming and J lost 5 bases; unmatched junction nucleotides: 5. CDR3 amino acids: CASSEAGQGLDEQYF. CDR3 bases: TGTGCCAGCAGTGAAGCTGGACAGGGGTTGGACGAGCAGTACTTC.

This chain's CDR3 is CASSPSTADYGYTF. The CDR3 DNA reads as TGTGCCAGCAGCCCATCCACCGCCGATTATGGCTACACCTTC. The chain carries TRBV16 and TRBJ1-2; D gene uncertain. Trimming took 4 bases from V and 5 from J, leaving 14 bases between them. The CDR3 runs to 14 residues. Germline V gene sequence: CDR1 KGHSY, CDR2 FQNENV. Based on the CDR3 plus reference TRBV16 and TRBJ1-2, the full variable domain is GEEVAQTPKHLVRGEGQKAKLYCAPIKGHSYVFWYQQVLKNEFKFLISFQNENVFDETGMPKERFSAKCLPNSPCSLEIQATKLEDSAVYFCASSPSTADYGYTFGSGTRLTVV.

This clonotype came up many times. The V call is TRBV2, the J call TRBJ2-7, with no clear D. CDR3 length equals 14 residues. In germline, CDR1 is SNHLY, CDR2 FYNNEI. V was pared by 5 bases and J by 0 bases, with 11 bases between. This CDR3 reads CASSPGLYSYEQYF. In DNA form, the CDR3 reads TGTGCCAGCAGTCCCGGGCTATACTCCTACGAGCAGTACTTC.

This clonotype has a handful of counts. The CDR3 region has the DNA TGTGCCAGCAGCTTAAACGATCTAGATAGCGAGCAGTACTTC. Amino acid sequence: CASSLNDLDSEQYF. The rearrangement links TRBV7-9 to TRBJ2-7; no reliable D call. CDR1 and CDR2 (germline): SEHNR, FQNEAQ (reference sequence). The CDR3 consists of 14 residues. The V gene lost 2 bases and the J gene lost 6 bases, with 14 bases spanning the gap.

Note on this clonotype: With a much larger clone just one base away, this may be a read error. The rearrangement uses TRBV25-1 and TRBJ2-6; unclear D gene. The germline V and J ends were trimmed by 2 bases and 2 bases, with 1 base remaining between them. The length of the CDR3 is 13 residues. The V gene's germline CDR1 is MGHDK and CDR2 SYGVNS. The CDR3 DNA is TGTGCCAGCAGTGAACCTGGGGCCAACGTCCTGACTTTC. Translation: CASSEPGANVLTF.

The chain recombines TRBV29-1 with TRBJ2-3; the D gene is possibly TRBD1 (6 bases). Trimming removed 4 bases from V and 4 bases from J, with 12 bases in between. The CDR3 totals 13 residues. The V gene's germline CDR1 is SQVTM and CDR2 ANQGSEA. The CDR3 region is CSVGGRGADTQYF. DNA for the CDR3: TGCAGCGTTGGTGGCAGGGGCGCAGATACGCAGTATTTT.

Concerning this clonotype: Being one base from a much bigger clone, this may be a read error. This sequence joins TRBV7-9 and TRBJ2-2; D is unclear. CDR3 length: 11 residues. CDR1 is SEHNR and CDR2 is FQNEAQ in the germline V gene (reference sequence). V shed 4 bases and J shed 6 bases, with 3 bases lying between them. Written as DNA, the CDR3 is TGTGCCAGCAGCTCACCCGGGGAGCTGTTTTTT. This translates into CASSSPGELFF.